The clone carrying this TCR beta chain has more than one count but fewer than ten. Its antigen remains unidentified. A single record per CDR3 protein comes from TCRdb applying MiXCR to the reads. This sample has about 160,000 distinct CDR3 sequences, with less than 25% found just once. These data are taken from a study of T cell repertoires in cytomegalovirus infection. Whole-study results and caveats: Dominating the ex vivo response were HLA-C-restricted CMV-specific TCR beta clonotypes.

This receptor was taken from a human donor in good health (CMV status not recorded). Some clones in this sample may be carry-over from other donors' samples. Sequenced material: CD8+ T cells from cultured PBMCs, taken from culture after CMV antigen stimulation.

In DNA form, the CDR3 reads TGTGCCAGCAGCCTCTTTTCCTCAGCGAATGAGCAGTTCTTC. It codes for CASSLFSSANEQFF. The genes are TRBV9 and TRBJ2-1; D is ambiguous. Germline-derived CDR1 and CDR2 are SGDLS and YYNGEE. V lost 4 bases, J lost 7 bases, and 15 bases lay in between. CDR3 length equals 14 residues. The whole variable domain, remainder taken from reference TRBV9 and TRBJ2-1, is DSGVTQTPKHLITATGQRVTLRCSPRSGDLSVYWYQQSLDQGLQFLIQYYNGEERAKGNILERFSAQQFPDLHSELNLSSLELGDSALYFCASSLFSSANEQFFGPGTRLTVL.